The clone carrying this T cell receptor beta chain has a handful of counts. These data belong to a study of T cells of healthy individuals. Germline assignment: CDR1 MGHRA and CDR2 YSYEKL. This CDR3 contains 13 residues. V trimming: 3 bases; J trimming: 9 bases; junction bases outside the gene matches: 3. TCRdb reprocessed the 5' RACE reads with MiXCR, giving one entry per CDR3 protein. The sample holds 100,000 or so distinct CDR3 sequences; approximately 15% are singletons and the top ten take 6.2%. The chain links TRBV4-1 to TRBJ2-1, with TRBD1 identical over 9 bases. This TCR came from a human donor in good health. The CDR3 region is CASSHTGGAEQFF. The CDR3 nucleotides are TGCGCCAGCAGCCATACAGGGGGCGCTGAGCAGTTCTTC.